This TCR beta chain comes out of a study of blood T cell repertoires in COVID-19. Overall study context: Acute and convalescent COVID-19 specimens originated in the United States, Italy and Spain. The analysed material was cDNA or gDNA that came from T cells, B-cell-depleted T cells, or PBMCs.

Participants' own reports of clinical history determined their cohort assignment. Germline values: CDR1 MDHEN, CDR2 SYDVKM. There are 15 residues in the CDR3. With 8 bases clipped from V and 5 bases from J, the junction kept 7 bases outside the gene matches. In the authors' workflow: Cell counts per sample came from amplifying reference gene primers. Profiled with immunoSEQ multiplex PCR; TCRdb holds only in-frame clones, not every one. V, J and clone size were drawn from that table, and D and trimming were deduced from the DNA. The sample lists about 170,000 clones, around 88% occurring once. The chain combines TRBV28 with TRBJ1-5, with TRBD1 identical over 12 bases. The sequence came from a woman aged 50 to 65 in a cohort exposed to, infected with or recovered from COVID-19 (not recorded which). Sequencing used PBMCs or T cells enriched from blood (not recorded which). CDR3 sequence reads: CASRPGQGAHQPQHF. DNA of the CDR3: TGTGCCAGCCGACCGGGACAGGGGGCTCATCAGCCCCAGCATTTT.